Listed here are 25 T cell receptor beta chains from one sample, sequenced in a study of Graves' ophthalmopathy and Graves' hyperthyroidism. Investigators amplified TCR beta CDR3 regions from RNA transcripts. The authors performed first-round RT-PCR with HTBI primers and then a second-round multiplex PCR. MiXCR was run by TCRdb on the multiplex PCR reads, yielding one entry per CDR3 protein. The profile shows some 350,000 distinct CDR3 sequences, roughly a sixth of them singletons. The sequencing sample was made of peripheral blood. Receptor source: an adult woman with stable Graves' hyperthyroidism.

In this sample, this clonotype turned up many times. V and J are TRBV29-1 and TRBJ2-2; the D is unclear. The CDR3 spans 16 residues. The V end lost 5 bases, the J end lost 1 base, and 17 bases lay between the germline ends. The germline CDR1 and CDR2 sequences are SQVTM and ANQGSEA. As DNA, the CDR3 is TGCAGCGTTTCTACCGCCCCCTTCGGGAACACCGGGGAGCTGTTTTTT. It specifies CSVSTAPFGNTGELFF.

This clonotype was seen many times. The chain links TRBV4-3 to TRBJ1-5; D is uncertain. Germline values: CDR1 LGHNA, CDR2 YSLEER. CDR3 length: 15 residues. The V end was cut by 0 bases, the J end by 1 base, with 7 bases between. This chain's CDR3 is CASSQDKGSNQPQHF. DNA for the CDR3: TGCGCCAGCAGCCAAGATAAAGGGAGCAATCAGCCCCAGCATTTT.

CDR3 sequence: CASSFPTDIYEQYF. For the CDR3, the DNA is TGTGCCAGCAGCTTTCCTACGGACATCTACGAGCAGTACTTC. This rearrangement joins TRBV7-9 to TRBJ2-7; D is possibly TRBD1 (5 bases). The length of the CDR3 is 14 residues. Per the germline V gene, CDR1 is SEHNR and CDR2 is FQNEAQ (reference sequence). V was cut by 3 bases and J by 3 bases, with 12 bases left in between.

This clonotype was counted many times. The V and J genes are TRBV28 and TRBJ2-2; unclear D gene. V was trimmed by 5 bases and J by 6 bases, leaving 13 bases between them. Per germline, CDR1 MDHEN and CDR2 SYDVKM. This CDR3 spans 14 amino acids. The CDR3 bases are TGTGCCAGCAGTCCGATACGGTGGGCCGGGGAGCTGTTTTTT. Amino acid sequence: CASSPIRWAGELFF.

At least ten counts were recorded for this clonotype. V gene TRBV2 combines with J gene TRBJ1-1, with D possibly being TRBD1 (6 bases). Germline V lookup: CDR1 SNHLY, CDR2 FYNNEI. The CDR3 has 12 residues. Trimming stripped 8 bases from V and 10 bases from J, with 17 bases between. The CDR3: CASATTGMRAFF. DNA for the CDR3: TGTGCCAGCGCCACTACAGGGATGAGAGCTTTCTTT.

The chain combines TRBV6-5 with TRBJ1-6; D remains ambiguous. The germline CDR1 and CDR2 sequences are MNHEY and SVGAGI. Trimming took 0 bases from V and 9 from J, leaving 6 bases between them. The CDR3 has 13 residues. CDR3 amino acids: CASSYSSFSPLHF. CDR3 DNA: TGTGCCAGCAGTTACTCATCATTTTCACCCCTCCACTTT.

Note on this clonotype: This may be a read error, as it is one base from a much larger clone. This CDR3 is missing its conserved last phenylalanine or tryptophan, likely due to a read error. V and J are TRBV2 and TRBJ2-2; 14 bases agree with TRBD2. V lost 6 bases and J lost 4; bases outside the gene matches: 7. The CDR3 length is 17 residues. Germline V gene lookup returns CDR1 SNHLY and CDR2 FYNNEI. This CDR3 is CASSGTSGRGGTGELFV. The CDR3 DNA reads TGTGCCAGCAGCGGGACTAGCGGGAGAGGGGGCACCGGGGAGCTGTTTGTT.

About this clonotype itself: Without the conserved terminal phenylalanine or tryptophan, this CDR3 likely stems from a read error. The CDR3 here is CASSLRESFQYY. The DNA for the CDR3 is TGTGCCAGCAGTTTAAGGGAGAGCTTTCAGTACTAC. The gene calls are TRBV12-3 or TRBV12-4 and TRBJ2-5, with D possibly being TRBD2 (5 bases). The CDR3 has 12 amino acids. Trimming cost V 2 bases and J 11 bases, with 12 bases left between them.

In its sample, this clonotype was seen many times. The chain couples TRBV12-3 or TRBV12-4 to TRBJ2-7; 8 nucleotides match TRBD2. J was trimmed by 10 bases and V by 3 bases; bases with no gene match: 8. The CDR3 extends over 13 amino acids. CDR3 coding DNA: TGTGCCAGCAGTTTGACGGGAGGGCTTTTCCAGTACTTC. Protein: CASSLTGGLFQYF.

The sample holds a few counts of this clonotype. The chain is built from TRBV3-1 and TRBJ2-5, with 11 bases that match TRBD2. With 6 bases clipped from V and 3 bases from J, the junction kept 12 bases outside the gene matches. This CDR3 contains 17 residues. Looked up from germline, CDR1 is LGHDT and CDR2 is YNNKEL (reference sequence). CDR3 protein: CASSNPHSGRGEETQYF. CDR3 sequence (DNA): TGTGCCAGCAGTAATCCCCATAGCGGGAGGGGGGAAGAGACCCAGTACTTC.

This clonotype was seen ten or more times. The rearrangement uses TRBV7-9 and TRBJ2-5, with 7 positions matching TRBD2. Per germline, CDR1 SEHNR and CDR2 FQNEAQ (reference sequence). The V and J ends lost 3 bases and 2 bases, in that order; junction bases with no gene match: 12. This CDR3 spans 17 amino acids. CDR3: CASSFNSRGSRQETQYF. CDR3 sequence (DNA): TGTGCCAGCAGCTTTAACTCGCGCGGGAGTCGTCAAGAGACCCAGTACTTC.

This clonotype was observed many times. The genes are TRBV2 and TRBJ2-7; the D call may be TRBD1 or TRBD2 (5 bases each). There are 14 residues in the CDR3. Germline CDR1 reads SNHLY; CDR2 reads FYNNEI. Trimming shortened V by 5 bases and J by 7 bases, and 18 bases separated the two germline ends. CDR3 protein: CASSLNRDDGEQYF. DNA for the CDR3: TGTGCCAGCAGTCTTAACCGGGACGATGGGGAGCAGTACTTC.

This clonotype turned up a few times. This rearrangement joins TRBV29-1 to TRBJ2-2; D is perhaps TRBD1 (6 bases). Trimming left V 3 bases short and J 6 bases short, with 14 bases between. Germline V lookup: CDR1 SQVTM, CDR2 ANQGSEA. This CDR3 region has 14 residues. This CDR3 reads CSVDVQGLSGELFF. CDR3 nucleotide sequence: TGCAGCGTTGATGTTCAGGGGTTGTCCGGGGAGCTGTTTTTT.

The V call is TRBV4-1, the J call TRBJ2-2, with D perhaps being TRBD1 or TRBD2 (5 bases each). The germline gives CDR1 MGHRA, CDR2 YSYEKL. CDR3 length equals 16 residues. V lost 4 bases and J 7 bases, leaving 19 bases between the germline ends. In DNA form, the CDR3 reads TGCGCCAGCAGCCCTCGACACTTTGTGGGGGACGGGGAGCTGTTTTTT. It codes for CASSPRHFVGDGELFF.

This clonotype was seen ten or more times. The chain links TRBV10-3 to TRBJ2-5; no clear D gene. CDR3 size: 14 residues. Looked up from germline, CDR1 is ENHRY and CDR2 is SYGVKD. Trimming shortened V by 3 bases and J by 0 bases, and 8 bases separated the two germline ends. In nucleotides, the CDR3 is TGTGCCATCAGTGACACGGAGAACCAAGAGACCCAGTACTTC. It encodes CAISDTENQETQYF.

This clonotype was observed at least ten times. The V gene is TRBV30, the J gene TRBJ2-5; D remains ambiguous. From germline, CDR1 is GTSNPN and CDR2 SVGIG (reference sequence). The CDR3 loop spans 12 amino acids. V was cut by 3 bases and J by 5 bases, with 10 bases left in between. The chain's CDR3 is CAWRGTGETQYF. CDR3 sequence (DNA): TGTGCCTGGAGGGGTACCGGCGAGACCCAGTACTTC. Variable domain in full (rest from reference TRBV30 and TRBJ2-5): SQTIHQWPATLVQPVGSPLSLECTVEGTSNPNLYWYRQAAGRGLQLLFYSVGIGQISSEVPQNLSASRPQDRQFILSSKKLLLSDSGFYLCAWRGTGETQYFGPGTRLLVL.

This clonotype was counted ten times or more. The rearrangement joins TRBV4-1 to TRBJ1-1; D is undetermined. Germline values: CDR1 MGHRA, CDR2 YSYEKL. CDR3 length equals 14 residues. With 6 bases removed from V and 0 bases from J, the gap between germline ends came to 11 bases. CDR3 coding DNA: TGCGCCAGCAGGCGGGAGATTATGAACACTGAAGCTTTCTTT. It yields the protein CASRREIMNTEAFF.

This clonotype was counted ten times or more. The V and J genes are TRBV28 and TRBJ2-7; TRBD1 agrees at 10 bases. The CDR3 contains 14 residues. CDR1 is MDHEN, CDR2 SYDVKM, per germline. V was pared by 3 bases and J by 5 bases, with 4 bases of the junction left unmatched. The CDR3 here is CASSFWDRGDEQYF. The CDR3 bases are TGTGCCAGCAGTTTCTGGGACAGGGGAGACGAGCAGTACTTC. Variable domain in full (rest from reference TRBV28 and TRBJ2-7): DVKVTQSSRYLVKRTGEKVFLECVQDMDHENMFWYRQDPGLGLRLIYFSYDVKMKEKGDIPEGYSVSREKKERFSLILESASTNQTSMYLCASSFWDRGDEQYFGPGTRLTVT.

The table lists this clonotype with many counts. The chain employs TRBV7-9 and TRBJ2-7; 11 nucleotides agree with TRBD2. The germline V gene has CDR1 SEHNR and CDR2 FQNEAQ (reference sequence). CDR3 length: 14 residues. J was trimmed by 5 bases and V by 5 bases; bases with no gene match: 5. The CDR3 here is CASSRSGRANEQYF. DNA of the CDR3: TGTGCCAGCAGCCGTAGCGGGAGGGCCAACGAGCAGTACTTC.

This clonotype was detected many times. The V gene is TRBV28, the J gene TRBJ2-7; weak D call: TRBD1 (5 bases). V gave up 7 bases and J gave up 5 bases, with 24 bases separating them. The CDR3 is 16 residues long. CDR1 is MDHEN and CDR2 is SYDVKM in the germline V gene. The CDR3 region has the DNA TGTGCCAGCATCGCAGCGCTAGGGGAATTGAGAAACGAGCAGTACTTC. Encoded protein: CASIAALGELRNEQYF.

In this sample, this clonotype turned up many times. The rearrangement joins TRBV28 to TRBJ1-1; 7 nucleotides agree with TRBD1. The trim removed 5 bases at V and 4 bases at J, leaving 7 bases unmatched. The CDR3 totals 14 residues. Germline V gene sequence: CDR1 MDHEN, CDR2 SYDVKM. The CDR3 loop is CASSNPGGITEAFF. The CDR3, as DNA: TGTGCCAGCAGTAACCCAGGGGGAATCACTGAAGCTTTCTTT.

This clonotype was recorded at least ten times. This chain connects TRBV20-1 to TRBJ1-3; unclear D gene. V lost 2 bases to trimming and J lost 0 bases, with 8 bases between them. The CDR3 sequence is 14 residues long. Germline CDR1 is DFQATT and CDR2 is SNEGSKA (reference sequence). The CDR3 protein is CSARPNYSGNTIYF. CDR3 DNA sequence: TGCAGTGCTAGACCGAATTACTCTGGAAACACCATATATTTT.

This clonotype has a count of ten or more. The chain couples TRBV7-2 to TRBJ2-5; D gene unclear. The germline V and J ends were trimmed by 1 base and 3 bases, with 12 bases remaining between them. This CDR3 contains 15 residues. CDR1 SGHTA and CDR2 FQGNSA come from the germline V gene. This CDR3 is CASSLDVTNKETQYF. DNA of the CDR3: TGTGCCAGCAGCTTAGATGTGACCAACAAAGAGACCCAGTACTTC.

This clonotype occurred once. The chain couples TRBV12-3 or TRBV12-4 to TRBJ2-6; the D gene is possibly TRBD1 (6 bases). The CDR3 loop spans 17 amino acids. V lost 3 bases, J lost 3 bases, and 15 bases lay in between. DNA for the CDR3: TGTGCCAGCAGTTTGGCAGGGGCTTGGTATGGGGCCAACGTCCTGACTTTC. Its translation: CASSLAGAWYGANVLTF.

This clonotype was found many times. The chain has TRBV6-1 and TRBJ1-2; D uncertain. Germline CDR1 is MNHNS and CDR2 is SASEGT. The V gene lost 2 bases and the J gene lost 6 bases, with 10 bases spanning the gap. The CDR3 has 13 amino acids. This CDR3 reads CASSEWEENGYTF. The CDR3 nucleotides read TGTGCCAGCAGTGAATGGGAAGAGAATGGCTACACCTTC.